A single sample gave rise to the 11 T cell receptor beta chains below, sequenced in a study of T cells after yellow fever vaccination. MiXCR, run by TCRdb on the 5' RACE reads, gives a single entry per CDR3 protein. The profile covers 350,000 to 550,000 distinct CDR3 sequences, with over 15% appearing a single time and roughly a sixth taken by the ten largest. The input for sequencing was PBMCs, taken before the yellow fever booster vaccination. These TCRs come from a man aged 18 to 30 who received the YFV17D yellow fever vaccine.

The rearrangement uses TRBV24-1 and TRBJ2-7; 9 nucleotides align to TRBD1. Germline CDR1 is KGHDR and CDR2 is SFDVKD. The V segment lost 5 bases and the J segment 2 bases; nucleotides outside the gene matches: 3. This CDR3 region has 14 residues. CDR3 nucleotide sequence: TGTGCCACCAGTGGGGACAGGGAAGCCTACGAGCAGTACGTC. Protein sequence: CATSGDREAYEQYV.

The V call is TRBV15, the J call TRBJ2-1; 10 nucleotides line up with TRBD2. The CDR3 consists of 13 residues. With 2 bases clipped from V and 8 bases from J, the junction kept 0 bases outside the gene matches. Germline CDR1 and CDR2: LNHNV and YYDKDF (reference sequence). The DNA of the CDR3 is TGTGCCACCAGCAGAACTAGCGGGGATGAGCAGTTCTTC. As protein: CATSRTSGDEQFF. Based on the CDR3 plus reference TRBV15 and TRBJ2-1, the full variable domain is DAMVIQNPRYQVTQFGKPVTLSCSQTLNHNVMYWYQQKSSQAPKLLFHYYDKDFNNEADTPDNFQSRRPNTSFCFLDIRSPGLGDTAMYLCATSRTSGDEQFFGPGTRLTVL.

The rearrangement uses TRBV7-2 and TRBJ2-7; no clear D gene. The V and J ends lost 1 base and 2 bases respectively, with 6 bases between them. The CDR3 totals 13 residues. Germline-derived CDR1 and CDR2 are SGHTA and FQGNSA. The CDR3 protein is CASSLVWAYEQYF. The CDR3 DNA is TGTGCCAGCAGCTTAGTCTGGGCCTACGAGCAGTACTTC.

V usage is TRBV4-3 and J usage is TRBJ2-5; 11 bases match TRBD2. The ends lost 0 bases at V and 5 bases at J; junction bases unmatched: 5. The V gene's germline CDR1 is LGHNA and CDR2 YSLEER. The CDR3 length is 16 residues. The CDR3, as DNA: TGCGCCAGCAGCCAAGATCTAGCGGGGGGAGGGGAGACCCAGTACTTC. The encoded protein is CASSQDLAGGGETQYF.

V usage is TRBV6-5 and J usage is TRBJ1-5; TRBD1 is a possible D gene (6 bases). Germline CDR1 and CDR2: MNHEY and SVGAGI. V was trimmed by 7 bases and J by 1 base, leaving 11 bases between them. The CDR3 loop spans 14 amino acids. The chain's CDR3 is CASNPGQSNQPQHF. In nucleotides, the CDR3 is TGTGCCAGCAACCCCGGACAGAGCAATCAGCCCCAGCATTTT.

V is TRBV30 and J is TRBJ1-1; TRBD1 is a possible D gene (5 bases). V was trimmed by 2 bases and J by 12 bases, leaving 19 bases between them. CDR3 length: 13 amino acids. From germline, CDR1 is GTSNPN and CDR2 SVGIG (reference sequence). CDR3 protein: CAWSPQAGGETFF. DNA of the CDR3: TGTGCCTGGAGTCCTCAGGCAGGAGGGGAGACTTTCTTT.

This chain uses TRBV9 with TRBJ2-3; no reliable D call. The CDR3 is made up of 12 amino acids. V was shortened by 2 bases and J by 6 bases, with 7 bases between the two germline ends. Germline V gives CDR1 SGDLS, CDR2 YYNGEE. In DNA, the CDR3 is TGTGCCAGCAGCGTCTCCTCCGATACGCAGTATTTT. It specifies CASSVSSDTQYF.

This clonotype turned up a few times. V usage is TRBV20-1 and J usage is TRBJ2-1, with 12 nucleotides matching TRBD2. This CDR3 region has 15 residues. In germline, CDR1 is DFQATT, CDR2 SNEGSKA (reference sequence). In nucleotides, the CDR3 is TGCGCCCCCCCGGCCCCTAGCGGGGGGGGAAATGAGCAGTTCTTC. Its protein is CAPPAPSGGGNEQFF.

This clonotype was seen a handful of times. The rearrangement joins TRBV6-5 to TRBJ1-1, with D hard to call. Germline-derived CDR1 and CDR2 are MNHEY and SVGAGI. CDR3 size: 15 residues. Trimming removed 0 bases from V and 0 bases from J, with 8 bases in between. CDR3 sequence reads: CASSYSTRVNTEAFF. CDR3 DNA: TGTGCCAGCAGTTACTCAACAAGAGTGAACACTGAAGCTTTCTTT.

The rearrangement links TRBV6-2 or TRBV6-3 to TRBJ1-5, with 7 bases identical to TRBD1. The germline V gene encodes CDR1 MNHEY and CDR2 SVGEGT. The V gene end was trimmed by 7 bases and the J gene end by 6 bases; junction bases not matched to a gene: 6. This CDR3 is built from 13 residues. The DNA of the CDR3 is TGTGCCAGCAATGACAGGGTGGTTCAGCCCCAGCATTTT. Its protein product is CASNDRVVQPQHF.

The sample holds a few counts of this clonotype. J is TRBJ2-4 and V is TRBV7-9, with 12 bases fitting TRBD1. Germline-derived CDR1 and CDR2 are SEHNR and FQNEAQ (reference sequence). V lost 6 bases and J lost 6; bases outside the gene matches: 12. This CDR3 is 17 amino acids long. The CDR3 protein is CASSKDRGTGGPNIQYF. The CDR3, as DNA: TGTGCCAGCAGTAAAGATAGGGGGACAGGGGGCCCAAACATTCAGTACTTC.